The sequence of this TCR beta chain was determined in a study of blood T cells in healthy people across ages. Healthy individuals of Caucasian origin from Russia, aged about 6 to 95, served as donors. PCR was performed a second time for about 6 to 12 cycles using a sample-barcoded 5' primer and a J-beta primer mix. TCRdb reprocessed the 5' RACE reads with MiXCR, giving one entry per CDR3 protein. Of 1.5 million to 2 million distinct CDR3 sequences in the sample, 49% are singletons; the top ten hold over 2%. Comment on this clonotype: Its specificity is unknown. The junction departs from germline at one end; a sequencing error may be responsible.

The CDR3 consists of 14 residues. Per the germline V gene, CDR1 is MNHNS and CDR2 is SASEGT. Study-wide points: It was held that the diversity estimates obtained from one million T cells were underestimates. The long-lived group displayed more naive CD4+ cells, plus higher diversity, than the aged donors did.

The receptor's source is a woman aged 40 to 50 in good health. The chain uses TRBV6-1 and TRBJ2-5, with a tentative D call TRBD2 (6 bases). The sample consisted of blood. CDR3 protein: CASLRGGGVEAQYF. CDR3 DNA sequence: TGTGCCAGCCTAAGGGGTGGCGGGGTAGAGGCCCAGTACTTC.